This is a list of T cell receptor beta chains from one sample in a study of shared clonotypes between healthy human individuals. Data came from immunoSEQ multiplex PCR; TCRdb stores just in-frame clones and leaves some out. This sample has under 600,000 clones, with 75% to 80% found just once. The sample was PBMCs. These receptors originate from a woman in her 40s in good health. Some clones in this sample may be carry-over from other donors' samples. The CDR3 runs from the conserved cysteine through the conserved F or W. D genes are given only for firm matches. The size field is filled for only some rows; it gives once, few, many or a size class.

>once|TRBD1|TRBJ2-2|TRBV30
CAWSPGQGMLFF
TGTGCCTGGAGCCCGGGACAGGGTATGCTGTTTTTT
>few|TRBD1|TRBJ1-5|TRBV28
CASSFSGQGRLQPQHF
TGTGCCAGCAGTTTTTCGGGACAGGGAAGACTTCAGCCCCAGCATTTT
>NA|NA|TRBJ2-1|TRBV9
CASSVGGKGNEQFF
TGTGCCAGCAGCGTAGGGGGAAAGGGCAATGAGCAGTTCTTC
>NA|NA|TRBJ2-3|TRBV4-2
CASSQGDYRADTQYF
TGTGCCAGCAGCCAAGGAGACTACCGCGCAGATACGCAGTATTTT
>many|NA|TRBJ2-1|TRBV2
CASSDDYASDEQFF
TGTGCCAGCAGTGACGACTATGCTTCGGATGAGCAGTTCTTC
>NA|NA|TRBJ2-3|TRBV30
CAWLSPGADTQYF
TGTGCCTGGCTATCCCCCGGGGCAGATACGCAGTATTTT
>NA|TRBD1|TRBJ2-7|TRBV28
CASSADRGPYEQYF
TGTGCCAGCAGTGCGGACAGGGGCCCCTACGAGCAGTACTTC
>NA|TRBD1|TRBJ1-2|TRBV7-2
CASSLGQGAYGYTF
TGTGCCAGCAGCCTGGGACAGGGGGCCTATGGCTACACCTTC
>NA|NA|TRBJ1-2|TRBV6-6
CASSRPGHEEGYTF
TGTGCCAGCAGCCGACCGGGACACGAAGAAGGCTACACCTTC
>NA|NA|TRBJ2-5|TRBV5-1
CASSLAGITQYF
TGCGCCAGCAGCCTTGCGGGTATTACCCAGTACTTC
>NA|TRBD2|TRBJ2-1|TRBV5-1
CASSYDGTSVHNEQFF
TGCGCCAGCAGCTATGATGGGACTAGCGTGCACAATGAGCAGTTCTTC
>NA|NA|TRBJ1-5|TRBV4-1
CASSQGGVEQPQHF
TGCGCCAGCAGCCAAGGAGGGGTGGAGCAGCCCCAGCATTTT
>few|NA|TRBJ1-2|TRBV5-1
CASSLGGGHYGYTF
TGCGCCAGCAGCTTGGGAGGCGGACACTATGGCTACACCTTC